This TCR beta chain was sequenced during a study of T cell repertoires in cytomegalovirus infection. With respect to this clonotype: Its antigen is as yet unknown.

CDR3 length equals 16 residues. Germline-derived CDR1 and CDR2 are SGHDT and YYEEEE. The V end lost 0 bases, the J end lost 6 bases, and 16 bases lay between the germline ends. TCRdb analysed the reads with MiXCR anew, one entry per CDR3 protein. The sample contains about 920,000 distinct CDR3 sequences, around 32% of which appear only once. Sequenced here: cultured CD8+ T cells from PBMCs, sampled from culture after CMV antigen stimulation. This receptor was taken from a human donor in good health (CMV status not recorded). Some clones in this sample may be carry-over from other donors' samples. The chain links TRBV5-6 to TRBJ2-1, with a tentative D call TRBD1 (6 bases). This chain's CDR3 is CASSLGSTGLVNEQFF. In DNA form, the CDR3 reads TGTGCCAGCAGCTTGGGGAGCACAGGGTTGGTCAATGAGCAGTTCTTC.